The source of this T cell receptor beta chain is a study of breast tumors, draining lymph nodes, adjacent tissues. Notes on the study in general: Tumor repertoires ranked between lymph nodes and nontumor tissue in diversity, with V and J gene preferences. The data were judged consistent with most tumor T cells coming from lymph node and expanding in tumor. Tumor and nontumor repertoires were significantly more similar in luminal-like than in basal-like breast cancer. The lymph node origin of tumor T cells was framed as consistent with a hypothesis, not demonstrated.

In the case of this clonotype: As yet, its antigen is unknown.

Each CDR3 protein gets one entry after TCRdb re-called the multiplex PCR reads with MiXCR. Among about 31,000 distinct CDR3 sequences listed, approximately 63% were seen once. CDR3 length: 15 residues. This receptor was taken from a female donor with breast cancer. Some clones in this sample may be carry-over from other donors' samples. The genes are TRBV1 and TRBJ1-4; TRBD1, the table's D call, was not compared with the DNA. TRBV1 is noted as a pseudogene. The specimen sequenced was breast tumor tissue. CDR3: CQQSHDRESYEKLFF. The CDR3 DNA reads TGCCAGCAGTCCCATGACCGGGAATCCTATGAAAAACTGTTTTTT.